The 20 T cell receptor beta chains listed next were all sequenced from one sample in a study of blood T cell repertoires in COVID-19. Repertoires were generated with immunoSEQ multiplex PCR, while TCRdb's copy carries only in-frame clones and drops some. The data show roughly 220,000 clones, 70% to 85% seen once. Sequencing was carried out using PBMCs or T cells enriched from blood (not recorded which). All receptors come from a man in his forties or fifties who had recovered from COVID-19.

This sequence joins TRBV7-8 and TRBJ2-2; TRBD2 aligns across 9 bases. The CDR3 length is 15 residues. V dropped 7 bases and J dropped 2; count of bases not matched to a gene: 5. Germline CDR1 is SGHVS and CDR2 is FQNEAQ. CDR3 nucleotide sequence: TGTGCCAGCATAAGCGGGAGGCCTAACACCGGGGAGCTGTTTTTT. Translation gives CASISGRPNTGELFF.

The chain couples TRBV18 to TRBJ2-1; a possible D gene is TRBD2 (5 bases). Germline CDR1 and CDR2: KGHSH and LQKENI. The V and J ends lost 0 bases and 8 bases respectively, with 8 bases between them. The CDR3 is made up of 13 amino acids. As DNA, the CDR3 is TGTGCCAGCTCACCACCTAGCGCGGATGAGCAGTTCTTC. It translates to CASSPPSADEQFF.

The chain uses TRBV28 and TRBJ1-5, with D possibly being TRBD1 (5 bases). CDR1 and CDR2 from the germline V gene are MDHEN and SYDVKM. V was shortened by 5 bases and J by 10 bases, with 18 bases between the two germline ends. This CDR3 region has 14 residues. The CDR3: CASSPGGGNKPQHF. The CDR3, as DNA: TGTGCCAGCAGTCCCGGGGGTGGTAATAAACCCCAGCATTTT.

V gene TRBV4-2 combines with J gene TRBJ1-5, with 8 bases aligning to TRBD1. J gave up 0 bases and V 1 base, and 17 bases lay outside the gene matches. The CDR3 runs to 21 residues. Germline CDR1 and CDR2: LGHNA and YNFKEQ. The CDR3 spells CASSQGVGRGQESTSNQPQHF. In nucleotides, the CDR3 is TGTGCCAGCAGCCAAGGGGTCGGACGGGGACAGGAATCTACTAGCAATCAGCCCCAGCATTTT.

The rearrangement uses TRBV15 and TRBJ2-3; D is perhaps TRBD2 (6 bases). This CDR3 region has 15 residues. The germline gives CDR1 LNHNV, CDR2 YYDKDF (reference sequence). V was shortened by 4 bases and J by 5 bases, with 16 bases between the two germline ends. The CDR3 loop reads CATSNSGAPEDTQYF. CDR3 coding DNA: TGTGCCACCAGCAATTCGGGAGCCCCGGAAGATACGCAGTATTTT. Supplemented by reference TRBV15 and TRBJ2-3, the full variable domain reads DAMVIQNPRYQVTQFGKPVTLSCSQTLNHNVMYWYQQKSSQAPKLLFHYYDKDFNNEADTPDNFQSRRPNTSFCFLDIRSPGLGDTAMYLCATSNSGAPEDTQYFGPGTRLTVL.

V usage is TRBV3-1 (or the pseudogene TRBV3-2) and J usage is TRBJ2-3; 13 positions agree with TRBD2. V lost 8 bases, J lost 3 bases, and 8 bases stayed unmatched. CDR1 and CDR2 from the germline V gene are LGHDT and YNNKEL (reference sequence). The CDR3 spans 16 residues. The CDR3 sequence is CASGLTSGRWTDTQYF. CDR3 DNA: TGTGCCAGCGGCCTGACTAGCGGGAGGTGGACAGATACGCAGTATTTT.

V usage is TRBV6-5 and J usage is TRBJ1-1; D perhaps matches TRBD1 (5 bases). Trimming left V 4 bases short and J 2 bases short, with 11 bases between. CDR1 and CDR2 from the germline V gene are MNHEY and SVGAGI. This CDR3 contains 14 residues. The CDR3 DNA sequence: TGTGCCAGCAGTTCTACTCAGGGTAACACTGAAGCTTTCTTT. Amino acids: CASSSTQGNTEAFF.

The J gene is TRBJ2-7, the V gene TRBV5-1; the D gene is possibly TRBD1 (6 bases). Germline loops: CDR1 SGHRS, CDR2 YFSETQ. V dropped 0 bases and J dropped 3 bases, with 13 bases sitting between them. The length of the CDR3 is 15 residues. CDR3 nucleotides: TGCGCCAGCAGCTTGGAAGTACCAGGGGTCTACGAGCAGTACTTC. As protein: CASSLEVPGVYEQYF.

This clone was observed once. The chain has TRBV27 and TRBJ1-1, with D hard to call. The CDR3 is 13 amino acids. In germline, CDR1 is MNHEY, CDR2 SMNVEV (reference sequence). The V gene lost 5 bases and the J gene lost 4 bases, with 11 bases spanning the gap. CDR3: CASSGLTGTEAFF. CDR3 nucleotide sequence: TGTGCCAGCAGTGGACTCACGGGCACTGAAGCTTTCTTT.

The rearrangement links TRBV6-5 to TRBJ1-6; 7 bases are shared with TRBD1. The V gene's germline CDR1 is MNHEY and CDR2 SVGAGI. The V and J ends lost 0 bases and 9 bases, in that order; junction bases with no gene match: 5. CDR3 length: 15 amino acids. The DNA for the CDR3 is TGTGCCAGCAGTTACTCAGGGACAGTCCCTTCACCCCTCCACTTT. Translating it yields CASSYSGTVPSPLHF.

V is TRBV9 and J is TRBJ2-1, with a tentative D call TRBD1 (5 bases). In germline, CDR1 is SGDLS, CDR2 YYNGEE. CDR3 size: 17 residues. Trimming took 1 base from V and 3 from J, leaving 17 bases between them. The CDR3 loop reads CASSVSTGGDVYNEQFF. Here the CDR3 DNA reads TGTGCCAGCAGCGTAAGCACAGGTGGGGATGTCTACAATGAGCAGTTCTTC.

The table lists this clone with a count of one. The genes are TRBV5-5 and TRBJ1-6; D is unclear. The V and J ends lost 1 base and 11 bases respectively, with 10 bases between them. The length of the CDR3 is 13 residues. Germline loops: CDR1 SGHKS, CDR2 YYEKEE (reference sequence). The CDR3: CASSLFGHPPLHF. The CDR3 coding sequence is TGTGCCAGCAGCTTGTTCGGTCACCCACCCCTCCACTTT.

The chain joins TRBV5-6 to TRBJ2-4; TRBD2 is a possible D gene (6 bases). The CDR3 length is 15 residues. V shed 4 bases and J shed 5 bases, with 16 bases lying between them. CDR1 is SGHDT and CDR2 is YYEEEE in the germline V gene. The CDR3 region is CASSRGTRSENIQYF. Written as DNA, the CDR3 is TGTGCCAGCAGCCGGGGGACGCGGTCCGAAAACATTCAGTACTTC.

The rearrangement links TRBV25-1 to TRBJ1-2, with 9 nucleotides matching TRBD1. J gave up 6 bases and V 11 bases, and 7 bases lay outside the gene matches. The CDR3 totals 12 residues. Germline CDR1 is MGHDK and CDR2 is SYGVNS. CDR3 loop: CAAARQGDGYTF. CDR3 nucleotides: TGTGCCGCAGCCCGACAGGGGGATGGCTACACCTTC.

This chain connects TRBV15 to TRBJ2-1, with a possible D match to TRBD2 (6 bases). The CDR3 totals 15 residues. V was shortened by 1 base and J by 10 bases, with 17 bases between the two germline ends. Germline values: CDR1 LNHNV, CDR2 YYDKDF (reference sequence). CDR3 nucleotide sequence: TGTGCCACCAGCAGAGGGGGGACTCTCGAAGAGGAGCAGTTCTTC. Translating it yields CATSRGGTLEEEQFF.

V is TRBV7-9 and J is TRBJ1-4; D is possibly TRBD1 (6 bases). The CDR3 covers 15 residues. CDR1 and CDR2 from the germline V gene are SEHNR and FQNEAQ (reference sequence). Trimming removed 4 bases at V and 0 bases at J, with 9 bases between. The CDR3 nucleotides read TGTGCCAGCAGCTCCTGGACAGCAACTAATGAAAAACTGTTTTTT. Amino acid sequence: CASSSWTATNEKLFF.

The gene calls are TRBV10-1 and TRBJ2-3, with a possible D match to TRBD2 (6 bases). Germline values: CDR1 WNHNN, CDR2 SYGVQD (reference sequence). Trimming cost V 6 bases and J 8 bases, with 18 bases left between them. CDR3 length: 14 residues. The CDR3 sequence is CASSPAGTRGTQYF. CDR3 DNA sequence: TGCGCCAGCAGCCCGGCGGGGACCCGGGGTACGCAGTATTTT.

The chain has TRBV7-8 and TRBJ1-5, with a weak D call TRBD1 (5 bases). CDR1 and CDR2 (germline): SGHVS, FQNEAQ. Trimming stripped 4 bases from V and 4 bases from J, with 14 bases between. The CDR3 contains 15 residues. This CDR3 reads CASSSLWDFNQPQHF. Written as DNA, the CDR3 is TGTGCCAGCAGCTCCCTGTGGGACTTTAATCAGCCCCAGCATTTT.

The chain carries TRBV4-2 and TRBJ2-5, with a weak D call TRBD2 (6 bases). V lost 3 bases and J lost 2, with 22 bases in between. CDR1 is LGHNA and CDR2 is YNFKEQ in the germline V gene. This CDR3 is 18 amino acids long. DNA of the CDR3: TGTGCCAGCAGCCAGACCCACTTAGGGATTAGCGGACAAGAGACCCAGTACTTC. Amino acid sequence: CASSQTHLGISGQETQYF.

The CDR3 protein is CASSPDRVTYEQYF. CDR3 nucleotides: TGCGCCAGCAGTCCGGACAGGGTAACCTACGAGCAGTACTTC. This rearrangement joins TRBV5-1 to TRBJ2-7; TRBD1 matches 8 bases. This CDR3 is built from 14 residues. Per germline, CDR1 SGHRS and CDR2 YFSETQ. V dropped 5 bases and J dropped 2; count of bases not matched to a gene: 6.